This TCR beta chain was recorded in a study of CD8+CD57+ T cells in acquired aplastic anemia. The template used for profiling TCR beta VDJ and CDR3 was genomic DNA. TCRdb ran MiXCR on the reads and lists one entry per CDR3 protein. Here the sample spans 95,000 to 120,000 distinct CDR3 sequences, 51% being singletons. This CDR3 region has 13 residues. The germline V gene encodes CDR1 DFQATT and CDR2 SNEGSKA (reference sequence). The germline V and J ends were trimmed by 0 bases and 3 bases, with 9 bases remaining between them. This sequence was found in a human donor in good health, serving as a control. The chain has TRBV20-1 and TRBJ2-7, with D possibly matching TRBD2 (5 bases). Source material: sorted CD4+, CD8+, or CD8+CD57+ T cells (not recorded which) from PBMCs. DNA for the CDR3: TGCAGTGCTAGAGATCAAGCGGACTACGAGCAGTACTTC. Its translation: CSARDQADYEQYF.